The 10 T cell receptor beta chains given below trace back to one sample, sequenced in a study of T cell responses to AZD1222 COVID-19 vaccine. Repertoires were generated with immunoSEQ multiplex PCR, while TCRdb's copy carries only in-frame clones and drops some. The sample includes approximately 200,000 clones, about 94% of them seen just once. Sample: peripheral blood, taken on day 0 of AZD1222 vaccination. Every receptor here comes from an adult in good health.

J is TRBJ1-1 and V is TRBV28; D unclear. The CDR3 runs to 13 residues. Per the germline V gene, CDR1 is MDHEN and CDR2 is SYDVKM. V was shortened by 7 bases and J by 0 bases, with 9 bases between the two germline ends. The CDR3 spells CASNNNLNTEAFF. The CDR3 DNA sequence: TGTGCCAGCAACAACAACCTGAACACTGAAGCTTTCTTT.

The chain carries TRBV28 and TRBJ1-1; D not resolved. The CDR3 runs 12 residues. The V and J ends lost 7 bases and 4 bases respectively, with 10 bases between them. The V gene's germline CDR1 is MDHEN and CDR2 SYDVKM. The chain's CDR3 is CASKGLPTEAFF. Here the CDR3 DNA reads TGTGCCAGCAAAGGATTGCCCACTGAAGCTTTCTTT.

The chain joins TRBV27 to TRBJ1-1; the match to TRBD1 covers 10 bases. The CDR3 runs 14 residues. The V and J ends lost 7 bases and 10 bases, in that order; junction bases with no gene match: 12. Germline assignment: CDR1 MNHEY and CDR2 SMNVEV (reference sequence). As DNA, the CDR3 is TGTGCCAGCATGGACCGGGACAGGGGTGTATCAGCTTTCTTT. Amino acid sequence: CASMDRDRGVSAFF.

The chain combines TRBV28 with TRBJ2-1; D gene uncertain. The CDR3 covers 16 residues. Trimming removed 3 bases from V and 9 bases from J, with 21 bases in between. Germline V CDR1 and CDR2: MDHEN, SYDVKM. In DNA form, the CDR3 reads TGTGCCAGCAGTTTTATCCAACGACTGGACGACGGTGAGCAGTTCTTC. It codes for CASSFIQRLDDGEQFF.

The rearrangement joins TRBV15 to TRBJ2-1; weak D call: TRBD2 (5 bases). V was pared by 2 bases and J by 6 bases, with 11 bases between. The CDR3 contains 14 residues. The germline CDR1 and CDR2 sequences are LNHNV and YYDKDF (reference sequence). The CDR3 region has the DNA TGTGCCACCAGCAGATCCGAGCGGTTCAATGAGCAGTTCTTC. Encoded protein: CATSRSERFNEQFF. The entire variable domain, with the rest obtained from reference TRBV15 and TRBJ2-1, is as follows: DAMVIQNPRYQVTQFGKPVTLSCSQTLNHNVMYWYQQKSSQAPKLLFHYYDKDFNNEADTPDNFQSRRPNTSFCFLDIRSPGLGDTAMYLCATSRSERFNEQFFGPGTRLTVL.

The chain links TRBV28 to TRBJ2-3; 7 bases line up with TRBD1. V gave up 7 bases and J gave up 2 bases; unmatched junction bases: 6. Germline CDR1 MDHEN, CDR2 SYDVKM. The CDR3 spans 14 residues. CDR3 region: CASNRQGVTDTQYF. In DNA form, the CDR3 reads TGTGCCAGCAATCGACAGGGTGTCACAGATACGCAGTATTTT.

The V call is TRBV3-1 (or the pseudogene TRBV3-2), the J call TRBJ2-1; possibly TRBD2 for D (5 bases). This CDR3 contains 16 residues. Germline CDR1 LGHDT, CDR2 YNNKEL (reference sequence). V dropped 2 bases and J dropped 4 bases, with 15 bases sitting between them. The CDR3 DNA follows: TGTGCCAGCAGCCAAAGCACAGCGGTTACGTACAATGAGCAGTTCTTC. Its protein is CASSQSTAVTYNEQFF.

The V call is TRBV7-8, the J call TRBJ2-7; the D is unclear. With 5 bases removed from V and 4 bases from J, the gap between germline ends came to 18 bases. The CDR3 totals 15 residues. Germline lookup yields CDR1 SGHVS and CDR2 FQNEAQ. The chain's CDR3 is CASSQMDRAKYEQYF. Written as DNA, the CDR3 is TGTGCCAGCAGCCAAATGGACCGGGCGAAATACGAGCAGTACTTC.

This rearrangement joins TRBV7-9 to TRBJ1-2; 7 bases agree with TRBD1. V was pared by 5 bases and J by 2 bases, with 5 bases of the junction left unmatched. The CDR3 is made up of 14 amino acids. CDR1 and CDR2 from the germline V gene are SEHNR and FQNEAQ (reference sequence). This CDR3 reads CASSPGQLNYGYTF. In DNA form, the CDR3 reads TGTGCCAGCAGCCCGGGACAGCTGAACTATGGCTACACCTTC.

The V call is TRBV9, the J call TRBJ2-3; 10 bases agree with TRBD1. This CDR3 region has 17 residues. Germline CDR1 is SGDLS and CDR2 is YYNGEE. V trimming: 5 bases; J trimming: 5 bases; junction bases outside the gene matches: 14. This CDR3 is CASSIRRGQGGIDTQYF. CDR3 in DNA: TGTGCCAGCAGTATTAGGAGAGGACAGGGGGGGATAGATACGCAGTATTTT.